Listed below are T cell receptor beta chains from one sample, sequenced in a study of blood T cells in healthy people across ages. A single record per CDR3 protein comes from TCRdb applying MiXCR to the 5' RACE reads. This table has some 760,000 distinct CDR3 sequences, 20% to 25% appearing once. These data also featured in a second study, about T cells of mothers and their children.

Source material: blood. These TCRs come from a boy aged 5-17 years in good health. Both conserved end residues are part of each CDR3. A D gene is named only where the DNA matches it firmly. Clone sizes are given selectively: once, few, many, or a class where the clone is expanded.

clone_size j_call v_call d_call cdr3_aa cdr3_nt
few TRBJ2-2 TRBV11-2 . CASSLFETGELFF TGTGCCAGCAGCTTATTCGAGACCGGGGAGCTGTTTTTT
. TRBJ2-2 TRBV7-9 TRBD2 CASRPTSGGSTGELFF TGTGCCAGCAGACCCACTAGCGGGGGGAGCACCGGGGAGCTGTTTTTT
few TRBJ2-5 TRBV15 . CATSRDLGWEETQYF TGTGCCACCAGCAGAGATCTTGGGTGGGAAGAGACCCAGTACTTC
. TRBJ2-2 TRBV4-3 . CASSPGRDTGELFF TGCGCCAGCAGCCCCGGACGGGACACCGGGGAGCTGTTTTTT
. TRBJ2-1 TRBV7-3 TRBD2 CASSLRGRAVSYNEQFF TGTGCCAGCAGCTTACGCGGGAGGGCCGTATCCTACAATGAGCAGTTCTTC
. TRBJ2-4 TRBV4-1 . CASSQLGGNLAKNIQYF TGCGCCAGCAGCCAATTAGGTGGCAATCTAGCCAAAAACATTCAGTACTTC
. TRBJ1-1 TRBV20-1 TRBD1 CSATGGSEAFF TGCAGTGCTACAGGGGGCTCTGAAGCTTTCTTT
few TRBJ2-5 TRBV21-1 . CASSTLYRGQETQYF TGTGCCAGCAGCACCCTATACAGGGGCCAAGAGACCCAGTACTTC
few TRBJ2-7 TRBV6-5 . CASRPVISYEQYF TGTGCCAGCAGACCAGTCATATCCTACGAGCAGTACTTC
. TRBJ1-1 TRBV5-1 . CASSLSGQAMNTEAFF TGCGCCAGCAGCTTGTCGGGCCAGGCGATGAACACTGAAGCTTTCTTT
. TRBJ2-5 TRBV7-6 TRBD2 CASSQLLAGITQETQYF TGTGCCAGCAGCCAATTACTAGCGGGGATCACCCAAGAGACCCAGTACTTC
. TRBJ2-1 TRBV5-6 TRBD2 CASSFSGSGSYNEQFF TGTGCCAGCAGCTTTAGCGGGAGCGGTTCCTACAATGAGCAGTTCTTC
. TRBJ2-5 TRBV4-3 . CASSQDTGSQETQYF TGCGCCAGCAGCCAAGATACGGGGTCCCAAGAGACCCAGTACTTC
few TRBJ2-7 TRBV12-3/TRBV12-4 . CASSVGDRNYEQYF TGTGCCAGCAGTGTCGGGGACCGGAACTACGAGCAGTACTTC
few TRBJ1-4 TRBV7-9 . CASSFSGSLTNEKLFF TGTGCCAGCAGCTTTTCTGGAAGCCTGACTAATGAAAAACTGTTTTTT
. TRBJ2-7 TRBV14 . CASSQVGVSEQYF TGTGCCAGCAGCCAAGTAGGAGTATCCGAGCAGTACTTC
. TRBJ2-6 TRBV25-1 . CASSEWEGKLSGANVLTF TGTGCCAGCAGTGAATGGGAAGGGAAACTCTCTGGGGCCAACGTCCTGACTTTC
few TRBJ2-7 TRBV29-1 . CSALWGTAYEQYF TGCAGCGCCCTGTGGGGGACGGCCTACGAGCAGTACTTC
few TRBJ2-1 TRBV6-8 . CASSLKRGTDNEQFF TGTGCCAGCAGCCTAAAACGGGGTACCGACAATGAGCAGTTCTTC
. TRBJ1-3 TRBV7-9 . CASSHEYGSGNTIYF TGTGCCAGCAGCCATGAGTATGGCTCTGGAAACACCATATATTTT